This paragraph covers one TCR beta chain sequence. Antigen: not known. Original data processing: Sequence data from immunoSEQ were junction-only and lacked quality scores; consequently, filtering differed. Sequenced by immunoSEQ multiplex PCR; TCRdb stores in-frame clones only, minus some. Clone size and V and J calls were adopted from that table, with D and trimming inferred from the DNA. Among about 1,900,000 clones listed, approximately 94% were seen once. Naive CD8 cells lacked CD45RO and underwent positive selection for CCR7, leaving out terminally differentiated effector memory CD45RA+ cells. Only Caucasian adults living in Nashville, Tennessee made up the donor group. This sample was taken from a study of shared clonotypes between healthy human individuals. Study outcomes and limitations: Generation probabilities of non-shared clonotypes were lower (relative to those shared by all four donors). Relative to memory subsets, naive subsets generally showed larger estimated richness.

The ends lost 3 bases at V and 2 bases at J; junction bases unmatched: 3. This CDR3 is 14 amino acids long. Looked up from germline, CDR1 is MGHDK and CDR2 is SYGVNS. Sample: naive CD8+ T cells sorted from blood. J is TRBJ2-5 and V is TRBV25-1, with 7 bases aligning to TRBD1. This TCR was sampled from a young man in good health. The chain's CDR3 is CASSDRDRQETQYF. The CDR3, as DNA: TGTGCCAGCAGTGATAGGGACAGACAAGAGACCCAGTACTTC. The complete variable domain, with remaining parts taken from reference TRBV25-1 and TRBJ2-5, reads EADIYQTPRYLVIGTGKKITLECSQTMGHDKMYWYQQDPGMELHLIHYSYGVNSTEKGDLSSESTVSRIRTEHFPLTLESARPSHTSQYLCASSDRDRQETQYFGPGTRLLVL.